Listed below are T cell receptor beta chains from one sample, sequenced in a study of control samples from healthy donors and cancer patients. Libraries were prepared by immunoSEQ multiplex PCR; TCRdb keeps only in-frame clonotypes and omits some of them. Counted here are 100,000 to 150,000 clones, approximately 90% occurring once; the ten biggest clones make up 2% to 3%. Material: blood. The receptors here all came from a man between 35 and 55 years old in good health. The CDR3 runs from the conserved cysteine through the conserved F or W. Fields, in order: CDR3 protein, V gene, CDR3 length, clone size. Clone size is stated in some rows and not others, as once, few, many or a class when expanded.

cdr3_aa: CASSQYRQETQYF
v_call: TRBV3-1/TRBV3-2
cdr3_length: 13
clone_size: -

cdr3_aa: CASRERGREKLFF
v_call: TRBV27
cdr3_length: 13
clone_size: -

cdr3_aa: CASSPSPPNTEAFF
v_call: TRBV5-1
cdr3_length: 14
clone_size: -

cdr3_aa: CASSYPPSGGELFF
v_call: TRBV27
cdr3_length: 14
clone_size: -

cdr3_aa: CASSVGGSGGYTF
v_call: TRBV9
cdr3_length: 13
clone_size: -

cdr3_aa: CAISDPDKGGELFF
v_call: TRBV10-3
cdr3_length: 14
clone_size: -

cdr3_aa: CASSPGTASYNEQFF
v_call: TRBV5-6
cdr3_length: 15
clone_size: once

cdr3_aa: CASSFCGYF
v_call: TRBV12-3/TRBV12-4
cdr3_length: 9
clone_size: -

cdr3_aa: CASSIGNRVRNTEAFF
v_call: TRBV19
cdr3_length: 16
clone_size: few

cdr3_aa: CASSQGFSGGAYEQYF
v_call: TRBV3-1/TRBV3-2
cdr3_length: 16
clone_size: -

cdr3_aa: CAWRLLGYTEAFF
v_call: TRBV30
cdr3_length: 13
clone_size: -

cdr3_aa: CATKRRRSSYEQYF
v_call: TRBV28
cdr3_length: 14
clone_size: -

cdr3_aa: CASTTGGVNTEAFF
v_call: TRBV5-1
cdr3_length: 14
clone_size: -

cdr3_aa: CASSEAGGIGTGELFF
v_call: TRBV2
cdr3_length: 16
clone_size: -

cdr3_aa: CASRTHDGGAYEQYF
v_call: TRBV6-5
cdr3_length: 15
clone_size: -

cdr3_aa: CASSGTNSNQPQHF
v_call: TRBV19
cdr3_length: 14
clone_size: -

cdr3_aa: CASSPSHEAIVDEQFF
v_call: TRBV3-1/TRBV3-2
cdr3_length: 16
clone_size: -

cdr3_aa: CASSLGLGRAEAFF
v_call: TRBV5-4
cdr3_length: 14
clone_size: -

cdr3_aa: CASSLGSHEQFF
v_call: TRBV5-1
cdr3_length: 12
clone_size: -

cdr3_aa: CASSPQKGAANTEAFF
v_call: TRBV14
cdr3_length: 16
clone_size: -

cdr3_aa: CASSRYNEQFF
v_call: TRBV12-3/TRBV12-4
cdr3_length: 11
clone_size: -

cdr3_aa: CAFSRDPRSYTF
v_call: TRBV30
cdr3_length: 12
clone_size: -

cdr3_aa: CASTGGGEQFF
v_call: TRBV25-1
cdr3_length: 11
clone_size: -

cdr3_aa: CASSPTGSGNTIYF
v_call: TRBV9
cdr3_length: 14
clone_size: -

cdr3_aa: CASSQDEFYNEQFF
v_call: TRBV4-1
cdr3_length: 14
clone_size: -

cdr3_aa: CASSLVAGAGLGYTF
v_call: TRBV5-1
cdr3_length: 15
clone_size: -

cdr3_aa: CASSQGGSYQPQHF
v_call: TRBV3-1/TRBV3-2
cdr3_length: 14
clone_size: -

cdr3_aa: CASSINFGQINTEAFF
v_call: TRBV19
cdr3_length: 16
clone_size: once

cdr3_aa: CASSEGWGGETQYF
v_call: TRBV2
cdr3_length: 14
clone_size: -

cdr3_aa: CASRVGAYNEQFF
v_call: TRBV2
cdr3_length: 13
clone_size: -

cdr3_aa: CASSVRGGIGSYNEQFF
v_call: TRBV9
cdr3_length: 17
clone_size: -

cdr3_aa: CATLLSGNTEAFF
v_call: TRBV18
cdr3_length: 13
clone_size: -

cdr3_aa: CAGTFYNSPLHF
v_call: TRBV12-3/TRBV12-4
cdr3_length: 12
clone_size: once

cdr3_aa: CASSFLGENQPQHF
v_call: TRBV7-9
cdr3_length: 14
clone_size: -

cdr3_aa: CASSSRLINEQFF
v_call: TRBV11-2
cdr3_length: 13
clone_size: -

cdr3_aa: CATSIVAGGRETQYF
v_call: TRBV15
cdr3_length: 15
clone_size: -

cdr3_aa: CASSLSGWERSYEQYF
v_call: TRBV27
cdr3_length: 16
clone_size: once

cdr3_aa: CATQGRGAKNIQYF
v_call: TRBV6-5
cdr3_length: 14
clone_size: once

cdr3_aa: CASSTSEGGVFFGYTF
v_call: TRBV5-4
cdr3_length: 16
clone_size: -

cdr3_aa: CASSWKINEKLFF
v_call: TRBV6-5
cdr3_length: 13
clone_size: -

cdr3_aa: CASIGGTNYGYTF
v_call: TRBV2
cdr3_length: 13
clone_size: -

cdr3_aa: CASSLDRRGGMNTEAFF
v_call: TRBV5-8
cdr3_length: 17
clone_size: -

cdr3_aa: CASSLTKENEQFF
v_call: TRBV7-3
cdr3_length: 13
clone_size: -

cdr3_aa: CASRKGLSTDTQYF
v_call: TRBV5-1
cdr3_length: 14
clone_size: -

cdr3_aa: CASRLTGTGIPGTEAFF
v_call: TRBV2
cdr3_length: 17
clone_size: -

cdr3_aa: CASSLDGTSYEQYF
v_call: TRBV7-2
cdr3_length: 14
clone_size: -

cdr3_aa: CATSRDPQRDTQYF
v_call: TRBV15
cdr3_length: 14
clone_size: once

cdr3_aa: CASSTAARVPGELFF
v_call: TRBV19
cdr3_length: 15
clone_size: -

cdr3_aa: CASSLAGGSTDTQYF
v_call: TRBV5-5
cdr3_length: 15
clone_size: -

cdr3_aa: CASRRDRLAGDEQFF
v_call: TRBV5-1
cdr3_length: 15
clone_size: -

cdr3_aa: CASRPTGGEQYF
v_call: TRBV2
cdr3_length: 12
clone_size: once

cdr3_aa: CASSSVPGQGLGGYGYTF
v_call: TRBV5-1
cdr3_length: 18
clone_size: -

cdr3_aa: CASSYLGGGNQPQHF
v_call: TRBV28
cdr3_length: 15
clone_size: -

cdr3_aa: CASSRQTTDTQYF
v_call: TRBV5-1
cdr3_length: 13
clone_size: -

cdr3_aa: CASSPGQGHETQYF
v_call: TRBV5-4
cdr3_length: 14
clone_size: -

cdr3_aa: CASSYGPGTDTQYF
v_call: TRBV6-5
cdr3_length: 14
clone_size: -